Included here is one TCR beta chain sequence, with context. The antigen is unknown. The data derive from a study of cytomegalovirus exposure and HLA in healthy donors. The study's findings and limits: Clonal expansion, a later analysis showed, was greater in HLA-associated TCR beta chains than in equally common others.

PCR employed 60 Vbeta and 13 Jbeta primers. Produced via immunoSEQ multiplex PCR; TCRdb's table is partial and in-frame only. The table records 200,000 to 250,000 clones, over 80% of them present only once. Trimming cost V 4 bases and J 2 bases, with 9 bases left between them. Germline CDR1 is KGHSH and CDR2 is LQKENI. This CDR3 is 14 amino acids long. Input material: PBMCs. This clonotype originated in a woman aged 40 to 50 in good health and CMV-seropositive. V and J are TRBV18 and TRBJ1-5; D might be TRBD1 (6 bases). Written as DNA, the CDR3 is TGTGCCAGCTCACGATCAGGGGGCAATCAGCCCCAGCATTTT. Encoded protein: CASSRSGGNQPQHF.